The next 12 T cell receptor beta chains were all read from a single sample in a study of blood T cells in healthy people across ages (dated by TCRdb to 2013 to 2016). The library was prepared using 5' RACE. Sequencing instrument: Illumina HiSeq 2500. A second roughly 7 to 11 cycle PCR used a sample-barcoded 5' primer and a J-beta primer mix. TCRdb handled the public reads itself, with Q25 trimming in fastp and clone calling in MiXCR, and kept productive beta chains. Each record represents a unique CDR3 protein, reported with the most common genes and DNA among its rows. The sample profile shows about 680,000 distinct CDR3 sequences; approximately 49% of them were found once. The biggest ten clones account for around a third of the sample. Sequencing input: blood. Receptor source: a woman aged 60-70 years in good health.

There are a few counts of this clonotype. The V gene is TRBV20-1, the J gene TRBJ2-1; D not resolved. This CDR3 spans 13 amino acids. The germline V gene encodes CDR1 DFQATT and CDR2 SNEGSKA (reference sequence). With 0 bases removed from V and 6 bases from J, the gap between germline ends came to 9 bases. The CDR3 DNA follows: TGCAGTGCTAGAGATCGTCGGACCAATGAGCAGTTCTTC. Amino acids: CSARDRRTNEQFF.

The V and J genes are TRBV7-3 and TRBJ2-2; tentatively, D is TRBD1 (6 bases). V was pared by 6 bases and J by 5 bases, with 13 bases between. CDR1 is SGHTA and CDR2 is FQGTGA in the germline V gene. The CDR3 has 14 amino acids. The CDR3, as DNA: TGTGCCAGCAGGCCAGGGGTAGGGACCGGGGAGCTGTTTTTT. Protein product: CASRPGVGTGELFF.

CDR3 in DNA: TGTGCCACCAGCAGACCGACCCCCGATACGCAGTATTTT. Protein product: CATSRPTPDTQYF. This sequence joins TRBV15 and TRBJ2-3; D gene uncertain. Trimming removed 2 bases at V and 6 bases at J, with 9 bases between. Germline V CDR1 and CDR2: LNHNV, YYDKDF (reference sequence). The CDR3 has 13 residues.

This clonotype was seen a few times. This rearrangement joins TRBV7-2 to TRBJ2-7, with D perhaps TRBD2 (5 bases). Germline CDR1 is SGHTA and CDR2 is FQGNSA. The CDR3 covers 14 residues. The germline V and J ends were trimmed by 7 bases and 2 bases, with 15 bases remaining between them. In DNA form, the CDR3 reads TGTGCCAGCAACGACGGTCCGCGGGCCTACGAGCAGTACTTC. Protein sequence: CASNDGPRAYEQYF.

The chain is built from TRBV30 and TRBJ2-2, with D possibly matching TRBD1 (5 bases). V was clipped by 4 bases and J by 5 bases, with 5 bases between them. The CDR3 has 11 amino acids. Germline loops: CDR1 GTSNPN, CDR2 SVGIG (reference sequence). The CDR3 protein is CAWTGTGELFF. CDR3 sequence (DNA): TGTGCCTGGACAGGGACCGGGGAGCTGTTTTTT.

The V and J genes are TRBV4-3 and TRBJ1-2; TRBD1 might be the D (5 bases). Trimming removed 0 bases from V and 8 bases from J, with 22 bases in between. This CDR3 region has 17 residues. The germline gives CDR1 LGHNA, CDR2 YSLEER. Written as DNA, the CDR3 is TGCGCCAGCAGCCAAGATTTATTCAGGGTTTCGGCTAACGGCTACACCTTC. Encoded protein: CASSQDLFRVSANGYTF.

The chain is built from TRBV2 and TRBJ2-5; no definite D call. CDR3 length: 14 amino acids. Germline V gene data show CDR1 as SNHLY and CDR2 as FYNNEI. V lost 3 bases and J lost 3, with 11 bases in between. The CDR3 DNA reads TGTGCCAGCAGTGATAACCGGGCCAAAGAGACCCAGTACTTC. Its protein product is CASSDNRAKETQYF.

Concerning this clonotype itself: Since a much larger clone is just one base distant, this may be a read error. The chain is built from TRBV2 and TRBJ2-6; D is unresolved. Germline values: CDR1 SNHLY, CDR2 FYNNEI. This CDR3 region has 11 residues. Trimming stripped 7 bases from V and 3 bases from J, with 1 base between. In DNA form, the CDR3 reads TGTGCCAGCAATGGGGCCAACGTCCTGACTTTC. Its protein is CASNGANVLTF.

In the case of this clonotype: A read error may produce the germline difference seen at one junction end. This chain links TRBV20-1 with TRBJ2-7; 7 nucleotides line up with TRBD1. This CDR3 has 14 residues. CDR1 is DFQATT and CDR2 is SNEGSKA in the germline V gene (reference sequence). The CDR3 sequence: CSASGTVSFGERYF. In DNA form, the CDR3 reads TGCAGTGCTTCTGGGACAGTTTCTTTCGGAGAGCGGTACTTC.

CDR3 DNA: TGTGCCAGCAGCAAGTCGGGAGTCCCACTATCACAGTACTTC. Translating it yields CASSKSGVPLSQYF. J is TRBJ2-7 and V is TRBV7-2; D is possibly TRBD2 (6 bases). V was cut by 5 bases and J by 10 bases, with 21 bases left in between. CDR1 and CDR2 (germline): SGHTA, FQGNSA. The length of the CDR3 is 14 residues.

The chain has TRBV10-3 and TRBJ2-4; 7 positions agree with TRBD1. The J call may be wrong; the DNA end is better matched by TRBJ2-7. CDR3 length: 15 amino acids. Germline values: CDR1 ENHRY, CDR2 SYGVKD. The CDR3 is CAISSGDSARYEQYF. The CDR3 bases are TGTGCCATCAGTTCTGGGGACAGTGCTCGCTACGAGCAGTACTTC.

The chain has TRBV20-1 and TRBJ1-4; no firm D call. The CDR3 sequence is 12 residues long. V was shortened by 4 bases and J by 4 bases, with 7 bases between the two germline ends. Germline CDR1 and CDR2: DFQATT and SNEGSKA (reference sequence). For the CDR3, the DNA is TGCAGTGCTAAACCGGTTAATGAAAAACTGTTTTTT. Its translation: CSAKPVNEKLFF.